This TCR beta chain was recorded in a study of blood T cells in healthy people across ages. The wider study: Capture via template switching afforded approximately one barcoded beta molecule per two T cells.

This clonotype turned up a few times. A J-beta primer mix and a sample-barcoded 5' primer were used in a second PCR of roughly 7 to 12 cycles. Tagging of each cDNA molecule was performed by a template-switch adaptor with 12 random nucleotides. TCRdb reanalysed the 5' RACE reads using MiXCR and keeps one entry per CDR3 protein. The table shows fewer than 1.5 million distinct CDR3 sequences, with roughly 45% occurring only once. Drawing of peripheral blood yielded about 10 milliliters from each donor. Whenever a sample was processed, at least 7 million PBMCs were isolated. Trimming took 5 bases from V and 10 from J, leaving 18 bases between them. CDR3 length: 13 residues. Germline CDR1 and CDR2: LGHDT and YNNKEL (reference sequence).

This chain joins TRBV3-1 and TRBJ2-7; possibly TRBD1 for D (5 bases). The source of this sequence is a young woman in good health. The source material was blood. Written as DNA, the CDR3 is TGTGCCAGCAGCAAGGCCCCCTTCAGGGCCCAGTACTTC. Its protein product is CASSKAPFRAQYF.